The table lists the clone carrying this T cell receptor beta chain with many counts. Its antigen is still unknown. The read comes to an end 3 residues before the CDR3 does, leaving the germline J gene to fill in the end. The sample belongs to a study of T cell clonality in common variable immunodeficiency. Findings and caveats of the study: In common variable immunodeficiency, TCR beta chains reportedly carried fewer deletions and N-nucleotide insertions.

CVID and control samples used equivalent genomic DNA input. Method: immunoSEQ multiplex PCR; TCRdb's copy keeps in-frame clones and lacks some. The sample presents around 42,000 clones, none singletons. Per germline, CDR1 LNHDA and CDR2 SQIVND (reference sequence). This CDR3 has 16 residues. J gave up 5 bases and V 4 bases, and 12 bases lay outside the gene matches. Both groups were predominantly of Caucasian heritage. The V gene is TRBV19, the J gene TRBJ2-3; TRBD1 agrees at 7 bases. The sample taken for sequencing was peripheral blood mononuclear cells. The TCR sequence derives from a person aged 18 to 70 in good health. CDR3 DNA (partial): TGTGCCAGTAGTAGAGGAGTTGGACAGGAGAAAGATACG. It encodes CASSRGVGQEKDT. The full-length CDR3 reads as CASSRGVGQEKDTQYF. The variable domain in full, completed from reference TRBV19 and TRBJ2-3, reads DGGITQSPKYLFRKEGQNVTLSCEQNLNHDAMYWYRQDPGQGLRLIYYSQIVNDFQKGDIAEGYSVSREKKESFPLTVTSAQKNPTAFYLCASSRGVGQEKDTQYFGPGTRLTVL.